This TCR beta chain was profiled in a study of blood T cell repertoires in COVID-19. The overall study: In each case, the material was cDNA or gDNA derived from T cells, B-cell-depleted T cells, or PBMCs.

Sequenced by immunoSEQ multiplex PCR; TCRdb stores in-frame clones only, minus some. The sample contains more than 150,000 clones, 86% of which appear only once. The germline gives CDR1 MNHEY, CDR2 SMNVEV (reference sequence). Trimming removed 6 bases from V and 2 bases from J; junction bases left unmatched: 14. The CDR3 has 18 residues. This clone was seen only once. This rearrangement joins TRBV27 to TRBJ2-1; TRBD2 matches 9 bases. The clonotype comes from a man between 65 and 85 years old with active or convalescent COVID-19. Sample: peripheral blood. CDR3 DNA sequence: TGTGCCAGCAGGAGGGGAGGTAGCGGGAGTCGCACCTACAATGAGCAGTTCTTC. Its protein product is CASRRGGSGSRTYNEQFF.